A single sample is the source of the 20 T cell receptor beta chains below, sequenced in a study of post-analysis software for immune sequencing data. General study findings and limits: Patients showed TRBV5-6, TRBV5-1 and TRBV20-1 among roughly five TRBV segments more frequent than in controls.

TCR beta cDNA libraries included unique molecular identifiers. In TCRdb, the PCR reads were re-called with MiXCR into one record per CDR3 protein. The repertoire has approximately 570,000 distinct CDR3 sequences, about 40% of them found once; the top ten carry around 1.7%. No antigen has been assigned to these receptors. The source material was blood. Receptor source: a girl aged 5-17 years with multiple sclerosis.

V and J are TRBV5-1 and TRBJ2-5; D remains ambiguous. The J call could be wrong; TRBJ2-7 is a better fit for the DNA end. This CDR3 is 14 amino acids long. The germline gives CDR1 SGHRS, CDR2 YFSETQ. The CDR3 protein is CASSLEGTIHEQYF. The CDR3 DNA follows: TGCGCCAGCAGCTTGGAGGGAACCATCCACGAGCAGTACTTC.

This clonotype turned up a few times. The genes are TRBV9 and TRBJ2-1; possibly TRBD2 for D (6 bases). Per the germline V gene, CDR1 is SGDLS and CDR2 is YYNGEE. The V end lost 4 bases, the J end lost 0 bases, and 20 bases lay between the germline ends. The length of the CDR3 is 18 residues. CDR3: CASSSPSAGRSSYNEQFF. The CDR3 coding sequence is TGTGCCAGCAGCTCGCCTTCGGCGGGGCGTAGCTCCTACAATGAGCAGTTCTTC.

This clonotype came up a few times. The rearrangement uses TRBV12-3 or TRBV12-4 and TRBJ1-1; TRBD1 matches 7 bases. CDR3 length: 14 amino acids. The J segment lost 5 bases and the V segment lost 3 bases, leaving 6 bases of the junction unmatched. DNA for the CDR3: TGTGCCAGCAGTTTTCGACAGGGATTGACTGAAGCTTTCTTT. It specifies CASSFRQGLTEAFF.

The J gene is TRBJ2-7, the V gene TRBV12-3 or TRBV12-4; D may correspond to TRBD1 or TRBD2 (5 bases each). The CDR3 spans 14 residues. Trimming pared 6 bases from V and 2 bases from J, leaving 14 bases between. This chain's CDR3 is CASRILGTAYEQYF. The DNA of the CDR3 is TGTGCCAGCAGAATCCTCGGGACGGCCTACGAGCAGTACTTC.

This clonotype has just a few counts. The chain couples TRBV7-9 to TRBJ2-7, with D tentatively TRBD1 (6 bases). There are 15 residues in the CDR3. In germline, CDR1 is SEHNR, CDR2 FQNEAQ (reference sequence). The V and J ends lost 1 base and 2 bases respectively, with 12 bases between them. CDR3 amino acids: CASSLGAGETYEQYF. The CDR3 DNA is TGTGCCAGCAGCTTAGGAGCAGGGGAGACCTACGAGCAGTACTTC.

Worth noting for this clonotype: At one boundary the junction diverges from the germline segment, which might be a read error. The chain couples TRBV7-6 to TRBJ1-5; D is unresolved. This CDR3 contains 15 residues. The V gene's germline CDR1 is SGHVS and CDR2 FNYEAQ. The CDR3 protein is CTSSLYDGSNQPQHF. CDR3 coding DNA: TGTACCAGCAGCTTATACGACGGTAGCAATCAGCCCCAGCATTTT.

The chain employs TRBV12-3 or TRBV12-4 and TRBJ1-2, with D possibly TRBD1 on 6 matching bases. V lost 3 bases to trimming and J lost 8 bases, with 13 bases between them. This CDR3 has 13 residues. CDR3 bases: TGTGCCAGCAGTTTGCCGGGGGCTAGCGGCTACACCTTC. It codes for CASSLPGASGYTF.

V usage is TRBV7-2 and J usage is TRBJ1-5; D remains ambiguous. V gave up 4 bases and J gave up 7 bases, with 8 bases separating them. Germline assignment: CDR1 SGHTA and CDR2 FQGNSA. The CDR3 spans 12 residues. The CDR3 bases are TGTGCCAGCAGCTCTCTGGACCAGCCCCAGCATTTT. Translation: CASSSLDQPQHF.

This clonotype was detected only a few times. J is TRBJ2-1 and V is TRBV4-2; possibly TRBD2 for D (5 bases). V lost 5 bases, J lost 0 bases, and 11 bases lay in between. Germline values: CDR1 LGHNA, CDR2 YNFKEQ. The CDR3 covers 15 residues. The DNA of the CDR3 is TGTGCCAGCAGCTCTAGCCTGAGCTCCTACAATGAGCAGTTCTTC. Encoded protein: CASSSSLSSYNEQFF.

Notes on this clonotype: A read error may produce the germline difference seen at one junction end. The V gene is TRBV12-3 or TRBV12-4, the J gene TRBJ1-6, with TRBD1 as a possible D gene (5 bases). CDR3 length: 13 amino acids. The CDR3 protein is CASGASHNSPLHF. The CDR3 coding sequence is TGTGCCAGCGGGGCCTCCCATAATTCACCCCTCCACTTT.

The genes are TRBV11-3 and TRBJ2-3; tentatively, D is TRBD2 (5 bases). The ends were cut back, 5 bases at V and 1 base at J, with 16 bases in the middle. Germline values: CDR1 SGHNT, CDR2 YENEEA. The CDR3 contains 16 residues. The CDR3 loop reads CASSRSGSEGTDTQYF. The CDR3 bases are TGTGCCAGCAGCCGTTCGGGTAGCGAGGGCACAGATACGCAGTATTTT.

The chain employs TRBV10-3 and TRBJ2-7, with D possibly matching TRBD2 (6 bases). CDR1 and CDR2 from the germline V gene are ENHRY and SYGVKD. V shed 1 base and J shed 2 bases, with 12 bases lying between them. The CDR3 extends over 15 amino acids. Here the CDR3 reads CAISEFSGGTYEQYF. Written as DNA, the CDR3 is TGTGCCATCAGTGAGTTTAGCGGAGGGACCTACGAGCAGTACTTC.

The CDR3 sequence is CASIPTVNTEAFF. Here the CDR3 DNA reads TGTGCCAGCATACCAACAGTTAACACTGAAGCTTTCTTT. The chain has TRBV12-3 or TRBV12-4 and TRBJ1-1, with D hard to call. With 7 bases removed from V and 2 bases from J, the gap between germline ends came to 11 bases. The CDR3 is made up of 13 amino acids.

The V call is TRBV7-9, the J call TRBJ1-1; no clear D gene. There are 8 residues in the CDR3. The germline V gene has CDR1 SEHNR and CDR2 FQNEAQ (reference sequence). The V and J ends lost 2 bases and 13 bases respectively, with 2 bases between them. For the CDR3, the DNA is TGTGCCAGCAGCTTATTTTTCTTT. This sequence encodes CASSLFFF.

There are a few counts of this clonotype. This chain joins TRBV4-1 and TRBJ2-3; no clear D gene. V was shortened by 4 bases and J by 3 bases, with 8 bases between the two germline ends. The germline V gene encodes CDR1 MGHRA and CDR2 YSYEKL. This CDR3 region has 13 residues. DNA of the CDR3: TGCGCCAGCAGCCCGGTCAAAACAGATACGCAGTATTTT. Encoded protein: CASSPVKTDTQYF.

The chain employs TRBV18 and TRBJ2-5; possibly TRBD2 for D (6 bases). The V gene's germline CDR1 is KGHSH and CDR2 LQKENI. V was clipped by 7 bases and J by 4 bases, with 13 bases between them. The CDR3 covers 13 residues. The CDR3 is CASLGGIGETQYF. As DNA, the CDR3 is TGTGCCAGCTTAGGAGGGATCGGAGAGACCCAGTACTTC.

J is TRBJ1-6 and V is TRBV6-4, with a possible D match to TRBD1 (5 bases). V lost 4 bases and J lost 10, with 17 bases in between. The CDR3 is 15 amino acids. Germline CDR1 reads MRHNA; CDR2 reads SNTAGT. This CDR3 is CASSANGQFSSPLHF. In DNA, the CDR3 is TGTGCCAGCAGTGCGAACGGACAATTCAGCTCACCCCTCCACTTT.

This clonotype came up many times. The chain links TRBV4-2 to TRBJ2-7, with 7 nucleotides matching TRBD1. Unmatched junction bases numbered 6, after V lost 4 bases and J lost 3 bases. This CDR3 has 14 residues. CDR1 and CDR2 from the germline V gene are LGHNA and YNFKEQ. The chain's CDR3 is CASSLGDRVYEQYF. DNA of the CDR3: TGTGCCAGCAGCCTGGGGGACAGAGTCTACGAGCAGTACTTC.

This clonotype occurred a few times. The V gene is TRBV11-2, the J gene TRBJ2-5; D may correspond to TRBD1 or TRBD2 (5 bases each). The assigned J gene may be wrong: the sequence end matches TRBJ2-7 better. Per the germline V gene, CDR1 is SGHAT and CDR2 is FQNNGV. The CDR3 has 14 residues. CDR3 coding DNA: TGTGCCAGCAGCTTAGGGGACGGAGCTTACGAGCAGTACTTC. Encoded protein: CASSLGDGAYEQYF.

This clonotype has just a few counts. V gene TRBV27 combines with J gene TRBJ2-3; 7 positions agree with TRBD2. The CDR3 consists of 15 residues. With V trimmed by 5 bases and J by 2 bases, 7 bases remained unmatched. In germline, CDR1 is MNHEY, CDR2 SMNVEV (reference sequence). In nucleotides, the CDR3 is TGTGCCAGCAGTGACCTAGCGGAGAACACAGATACGCAGTATTTT. Protein sequence: CASSDLAENTDTQYF.